The sequence of this TCR beta chain was determined in a study of blood T cell repertoires in COVID-19. In the original analysis: Quantification of nucleated cells was approximated via reference gene primer amplification. Profiling relied on immunoSEQ multiplex PCR, and the TCRdb table lists in-frame clones only, not all of them. V, J and clone size are taken as reported in that table, and D and trimming were inferred from the DNA itself. The table has under 150,000 clones, more than 70% seen once. The ends were cut back, 7 bases at V and 7 bases at J, with 11 bases in the middle. This CDR3 is 11 amino acids long. Germline CDR1 DFQATT, CDR2 SNEGSKA (reference sequence). Living in roughly 25 US areas, the participants were between roughly 18 and 90 years of age. Which cohort a participant joined came from the clinical history participants gave.

This TCR was sampled from a man in his forties with acute COVID-19. Sequenced: PBMCs or T cells enriched from blood (not recorded which). The chain joins TRBV20-1 to TRBJ2-1; D perhaps matches TRBD2 (6 bases). CDR3 region: CSGRRDNEQFF. CDR3 coding DNA: TGCAGTGGCCGGAGGGATAATGAGCAGTTCTTC.